A single sample is the source of the 8 T cell receptor beta chains below, sequenced in a study of identical twins. TCRdb itself ran the 5' RACE reads through MiXCR, one entry per CDR3 protein. Found here are 200,000 to 250,000 distinct CDR3 sequences, more than 6.5% of them singletons; the top ten hold more than 1.5%. These same data were also listed under a study on yellow fever vaccine responses in identical twins.

Material for sequencing was memory (CD45RO+) T cells sorted from blood. These receptors were obtained from a young woman in good health.

Ten or more counts support this clonotype. The rearrangement joins TRBV6-1 to TRBJ1-1, with a weak D call TRBD1 (5 bases). This CDR3 has 13 residues. The germline CDR1 and CDR2 sequences are MNHNS and SASEGT. V dropped 6 bases and J dropped 0 bases, with 8 bases sitting between them. CDR3 residues: CASRRGMNTEAFF. The CDR3 DNA sequence: TGTGCCAGCAGGCGGGGCATGAACACTGAAGCTTTCTTT.

This clonotype came up a few times. The chain uses TRBV28 and TRBJ1-1; TRBD1 might be the D (5 bases). CDR1 is MDHEN and CDR2 is SYDVKM in the germline V gene. CDR3 length: 11 amino acids. Written as DNA, the CDR3 is TGTGTGTCGGGGGTGAACACTGAAGCTTTCTTT. As protein: CVSGVNTEAFF.

This clonotype was recorded many times. The V and J genes are TRBV7-8 and TRBJ2-5; 10 bases are a match to TRBD1. The V and J ends lost 5 bases and 5 bases, in that order; junction bases with no gene match: 8. The CDR3 covers 15 residues. Germline CDR1 is SGHVS and CDR2 is FQNEAQ. The chain's CDR3 is CASSLRQGAGETQYF. CDR3 DNA: TGTGCCAGCAGCCTAAGACAGGGGGCGGGTGAGACCCAGTACTTC. The full variable domain, completed using reference TRBV7-8 and TRBJ2-5, is GAGVSQSPRYKVAKRGQDVALRCDPISGHVSLFWYQQALGQGPEFLTYFQNEAQLDKSGLPSDRFFAERPEGSVSTLKIQRTQQEDSAVYLCASSLRQGAGETQYFGPGTRLLVL.

This clonotype was observed a few times. The chain is built from TRBV27 and TRBJ1-5; 11 nucleotides line up with TRBD1. The CDR3 sequence is 16 residues long. With V trimmed by 6 bases and J by 5 bases, 9 bases remained unmatched. CDR1 is MNHEY and CDR2 is SMNVEV in the germline V gene (reference sequence). The CDR3 loop is CASSDSDRGRDQPQHF. For the CDR3, the DNA is TGTGCCAGCAGCGACTCGGACAGGGGGCGAGATCAGCCCCAGCATTTT.

This sequence joins TRBV7-3 and TRBJ2-1, with D hard to call. The germline gives CDR1 SGHTA, CDR2 FQGTGA. Trimming took 3 bases from V and 10 from J, leaving 10 bases between them. The CDR3 length is 12 residues. The CDR3 DNA follows: TGTGCCAGCAGCTTCGACATGGGCGAGCAGTTCTTC. This gives the protein CASSFDMGEQFF.

This sequence joins TRBV7-2 and TRBJ2-6; perhaps TRBD2 as D (6 bases). CDR1 and CDR2 from the germline V gene are SGHTA and FQGNSA. The CDR3 contains 16 residues. The V and J ends lost 1 base and 1 base respectively, with 8 bases between them. The CDR3 DNA reads as TGTGCCAGCAGCTTAGTAGGAGGGTCTGGGGCCAACGTCCTGACTTTC. Translating it yields CASSLVGGSGANVLTF.

This clonotype was observed at least ten times. This chain joins TRBV6-1 and TRBJ1-5, with TRBD1 as a possible D gene (5 bases). This CDR3 is built from 14 residues. Trimming took 4 bases from V and 3 from J, leaving 10 bases between them. Germline-derived CDR1 and CDR2 are MNHNS and SASEGT. CDR3 amino acids: CASSVGLVNQPQHF. CDR3 in DNA: TGTGCCAGCAGTGTGGGGCTCGTCAATCAGCCCCAGCATTTT.

This clonotype was found many times. The V and J genes are TRBV29-1 and TRBJ2-1; 7 bases line up with TRBD2. The CDR3 is 13 residues long. V lost 3 bases to trimming and J lost 9 bases; unmatched junction nucleotides: 8. CDR1 is SQVTM, CDR2 ANQGSEA, per germline. The DNA of the CDR3 is TGCAGCGTTGATCTCGTGGGGGGGGGTGAGCAGTTCTTC. Encoded protein: CSVDLVGGGEQFF.